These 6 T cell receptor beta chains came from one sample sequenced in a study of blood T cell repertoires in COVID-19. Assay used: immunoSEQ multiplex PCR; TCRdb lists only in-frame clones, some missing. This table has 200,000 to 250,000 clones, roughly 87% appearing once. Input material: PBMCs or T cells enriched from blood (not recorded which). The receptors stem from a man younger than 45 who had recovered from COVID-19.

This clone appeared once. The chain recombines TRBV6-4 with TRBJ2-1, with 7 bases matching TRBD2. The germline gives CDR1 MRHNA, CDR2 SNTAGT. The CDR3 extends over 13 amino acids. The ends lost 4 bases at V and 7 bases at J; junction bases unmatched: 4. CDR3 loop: CASSAVGGNEQFF. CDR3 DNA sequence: TGTGCCAGCAGTGCAGTGGGAGGGAATGAGCAGTTCTTC.

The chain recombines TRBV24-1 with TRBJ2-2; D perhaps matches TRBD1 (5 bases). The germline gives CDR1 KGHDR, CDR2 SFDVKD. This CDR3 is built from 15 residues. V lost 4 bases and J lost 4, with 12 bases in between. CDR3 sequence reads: CATSDRQSATGELFF. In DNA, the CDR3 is TGTGCCACCAGTGACCGACAGTCGGCCACCGGGGAGCTGTTTTTT.

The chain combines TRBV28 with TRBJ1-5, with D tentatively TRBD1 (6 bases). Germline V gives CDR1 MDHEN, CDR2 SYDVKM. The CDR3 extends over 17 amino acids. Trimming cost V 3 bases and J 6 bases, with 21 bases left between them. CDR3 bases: TGTGCCAGCAGTTTGGCTACAGGGTTTAAGGAAGGTCAGCCCCAGCATTTT. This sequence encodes CASSLATGFKEGQPQHF.

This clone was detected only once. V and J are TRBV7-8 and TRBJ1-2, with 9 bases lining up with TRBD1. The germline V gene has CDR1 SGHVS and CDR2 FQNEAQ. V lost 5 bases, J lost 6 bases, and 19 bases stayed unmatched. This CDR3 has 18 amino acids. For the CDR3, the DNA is TGTGCCAGCAGCCTAAGGGTTAAACCGGGACAGGGACCTCATGGCTACACCTTC. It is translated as CASSLRVKPGQGPHGYTF.

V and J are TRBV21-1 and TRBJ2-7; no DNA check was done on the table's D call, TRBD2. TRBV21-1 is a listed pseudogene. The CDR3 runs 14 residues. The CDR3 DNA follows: TGTGCCAGCAGCAAAAAGCGGCGACTTAATGAGCAGTACTTC. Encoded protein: CASSKKRRLNEQYF.

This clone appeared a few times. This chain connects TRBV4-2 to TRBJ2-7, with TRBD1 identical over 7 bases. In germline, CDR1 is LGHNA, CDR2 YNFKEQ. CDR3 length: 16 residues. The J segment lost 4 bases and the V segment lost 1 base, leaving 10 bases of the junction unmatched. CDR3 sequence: CASSQALGQRIYEQYF. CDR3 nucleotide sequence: TGTGCCAGCAGCCAAGCTTTGGGACAGAGAATATACGAGCAGTACTTC.